Listed below are T cell receptor beta chains from one sample, sequenced in a study of shared clonotypes between healthy human individuals. The assay was immunoSEQ multiplex PCR, and TCRdb's table has in-frame clones only and misses some. Here the sample spans about half a million clones, over 75% being singletons. Source material: PBMCs. The receptors shown here come from a woman aged 40 to 55 in good health. Some clones in this sample may be carry-over from other donors' samples. Each CDR3 is given with its conserved first and last residue. The D gene is left open where the match is weak. Size is stated for part of the rows, as once, few or many counts, or as a class when the clone is expanded.

len	abundance	v_gene	j_gene	d_gene	CDR3nt	CDR3aa
14	NA	TRBV18	TRBJ2-7	NA	TGTGCCAGCTCACCAGGTACAGGACCCTACGAGCAGTACTTC	CASSPGTGPYEQYF
17	NA	TRBV25-1	TRBJ2-2	TRBD2	TGTGCCAGCAGTGGACCCGCTAGCGGGAGGGCCGCCGGGGAGCTGTTTTTT	CASSGPASGRAAGELFF
14	NA	TRBV14	TRBJ1-2	NA	TGTGCCAGCAGCCCCAGCGGCAGAAACTATGGCTACACCTTC	CASSPSGRNYGYTF
16	few	TRBV6-5	TRBJ1-4	NA	TGTGCCAGCAGTTACTCGTATCCTGGGTATGATGAAAAACTGTTTTTT	CASSYSYPGYDEKLFF
12	NA	TRBV7-9	TRBJ2-7	NA	TGTGCCAGCAGCCCCAACCTGTACGAGCAGTACTTC	CASSPNLYEQYF
15	NA	TRBV2	TRBJ2-2	TRBD2	TGTGCCAGCGGACTAGCGGGAGTGGGCACCGGGGAGCTGTTTTTT	CASGLAGVGTGELFF
13	NA	TRBV9	TRBJ2-5	NA	TGTGCCAGCACCATTATTTATGGAGAGACCCAGTACTTC	CASTIIYGETQYF
15	NA	TRBV11-2	TRBJ2-5	TRBD2	TGTGCCAGCAGCTCTCTAGCGGACTATCAAGAGACCCAGTACTTC	CASSSLADYQETQYF
13	NA	TRBV7-9	TRBJ2-3	TRBD2	TGTGCCAGCAGCCTCCGGGGGGCAGATACGCAGTATTTT	CASSLRGADTQYF
15	NA	TRBV13	TRBJ1-1	NA	TGTGCCAGCAGCCCCCCGCGAGGGAGAAACACTGAAGCTTTCTTT	CASSPPRGRNTEAFF
13	NA	TRBV25-1	TRBJ2-7	NA	TGTGCCAGCAGTGAACGGACCCCCTACGAGCAGTACTTC	CASSERTPYEQYF
15	once	TRBV9	TRBJ2-7	NA	TGTGCCAGCAGCCCCCGGCAGGGAGATCGCTACGAGCAGTACTTC	CASSPRQGDRYEQYF
14	NA	TRBV27	TRBJ1-2	TRBD1	TGTGCCAGCAGTTTAAGGGGTCAGGGGGGTGGCTACACCTTC	CASSLRGQGGGYTF
17	NA	TRBV4-1	TRBJ2-4	NA	TGCGCCAGCAGCCCTGTGGGGTCCGGCCGAGCCAAAAACATTAAGTACTTC	CASSPVGSGRAKNIKYF
13	NA	TRBV18	TRBJ2-5	NA	TGTGCCAGCTCACCGGGGTCCGGGGGCGGCCAGTACTTC	CASSPGSGGGQYF
13	NA	TRBV10-3	TRBJ1-2	TRBD1	TGTGCCACCGGGACAGGGAATAACTATGGCTACACCTTC	CATGTGNNYGYTF
14	NA	TRBV12-5	TRBJ1-1	NA	TGTGCTAGTGGTTTGTTTGAAGGTCTCAATGAAGCTTTCTTT	CASGLFEGLNEAFF
13	once	TRBV4-1	TRBJ2-5	NA	TGCGCCAGCAGCCCCACAGGGCGGGAGACCCAGTACTTC	CASSPTGRETQYF
13	NA	TRBV27	TRBJ2-4	NA	TGTGCCAGCAAACCTATAGGCAAAAACATTCAGTACTTC	CASKPIGKNIQYF
15	NA	TRBV10-3	TRBJ2-2	TRBD1	TGTGCCACCAATTCTCCGGGACAGGACACCGGGGAGCTGTTTTTT	CATNSPGQDTGELFF
15	NA	TRBV29-1	TRBJ2-1	NA	TGCAGCGTTGAAGGCGGTCCCGGCTCCTACAATGAGCAGTTCTTC	CSVEGGPGSYNEQFF
13	NA	TRBV25-1	TRBJ2-7	TRBD2	TGTGCCAGCAGTGCCAGCGGGGCACTCGAGCAGTACTTC	CASSASGALEQYF
15	few	TRBV7-2	TRBJ2-7	TRBD2	TGTGCCAGCAGCTTTTCTAGCGGGAGCAGCGGCGAGCAGTACTTC	CASSFSSGSSGEQYF
13	NA	TRBV11-3	TRBJ2-7	TRBD2	TGTGCCAGCAGCTTCGGGGGAGGGTACGAGCAGTACTTC	CASSFGGGYEQYF
13	NA	TRBV28	TRBJ2-7	NA	TGTGCCAGCAGTGCCGGGATCTCCTACGAGCAGTACTTC	CASSAGISYEQYF
13	NA	TRBV5-1	TRBJ1-4	TRBD1	TGCGCCAGCAGGACAGGGGTGCAAGAAAAACTGTTTTTT	CASRTGVQEKLFF
14	NA	TRBV6-1	TRBJ1-2	TRBD1	TGTGCCATGGTAAGAGGACAGGGAGATAATGGCTACACCTTC	CAMVRGQGDNGYTF
13	NA	TRBV9	TRBJ2-7	NA	TGTGCCAGCAGCGTAGCGGGAAGCTACGAGCAGTACTTC	CASSVAGSYEQYF
15	NA	TRBV7-3	TRBJ2-1	NA	TGTGCCAGCAGCCCACGGGGAGCCACCTACAATGAGCAGTTCTTC	CASSPRGATYNEQFF
15	NA	TRBV5-1	TRBJ2-5	TRBD1	TGCGCCAGCAGCTGGGGGACAGGGGTTGGGGAGACCCAGTACTTC	CASSWGTGVGETQYF
17	NA	TRBV28	TRBJ2-3	TRBD2	TGTGCCAGCAGCGGGGACTACCAGAGGGACCTTACAGATACGCAGTATTTT	CASSGDYQRDLTDTQYF
15	NA	TRBV5-1	TRBJ2-4	NA	TGCGCCAGCAGCCCGCTGACAGGTGGCCAAAACATTCAGTACTTC	CASSPLTGGQNIQYF